This TCR beta chain stems from a study of T cell responses to AZD1222 COVID-19 vaccine. Second doses at about 4 or about 12 weeks were pooled. Findings of the study overall: Every sample of the repertoires postdated the peak T cell response. When two AZD1222 doses had been given, Spike-specific TCR breadth and depth rose.

The germline CDR1 and CDR2 sequences are KGHDR and SFDVKD. The V end was cut by 12 bases, the J end by 6 bases, with 20 bases between. The CDR3 is 14 residues long. Method: immunoSEQ multiplex PCR; TCRdb's copy keeps in-frame clones and lacks some. The data hold around 85,000 clones, with almost 90% observed a single time. With respect to this clone: Its target is not known.

The source of this sequence is an adult who received the AZD1222 COVID-19 vaccine. The sample was peripheral blood, taken 28 days after the second AZD1222 dose. The genes are TRBV24-1 and TRBJ1-3, with a tentative D call TRBD1 (6 bases). The CDR3 nucleotides read TGTGCCGAGGGGGTAAGGGGGAAGGAAAACACCATATATTTT. This translates into CAEGVRGKENTIYF.